These 18 T cell receptor beta chains were all obtained from the same sample, sequenced in a study of T cell responses to AZD1222 COVID-19 vaccine. Assay: immunoSEQ multiplex PCR; the TCRdb copy retains only in-frame clones and omits some. The table has around 130,000 clones, 88% seen once. The source was peripheral blood, collected 28 days after the second AZD1222 dose. These receptors all stem from an adult who received the AZD1222 COVID-19 vaccine.

This chain connects TRBV6-2 or TRBV6-3 to TRBJ1-1, with D maybe TRBD1 (5 bases). This CDR3 region has 14 residues. The germline V and J ends were trimmed by 6 bases and 4 bases, with 15 bases remaining between them. Germline V gene data show CDR1 as MNHEY and CDR2 as SVGEGT. As DNA, the CDR3 is TGTGCCAGCAGCAGGGCCACCCTGGGCACTGAAGCTTTCTTT. It encodes CASSRATLGTEAFF.

A few counts support this clone. This specimen includes other DNA sequences encoding the same CDR3. This rearrangement joins TRBV30 to TRBJ2-1, with D unclear. CDR1 and CDR2 (germline): GTSNPN, SVGIG (reference sequence). The CDR3 extends over 11 amino acids. V lost 1 base and J 4 bases, leaving 2 bases between the germline ends. The CDR3 protein is CAWSAYNEQFF. The CDR3 DNA sequence: TGTGCCTGGAGTGCTTACAATGAGCAGTTCTTC.

The V call is TRBV18, the J call TRBJ2-1; D gene ambiguous. This CDR3 contains 15 residues. The V end was cut by 1 base, the J end by 4 bases, with 11 bases between. Germline V gene sequence: CDR1 KGHSH, CDR2 LQKENI. DNA for the CDR3: TGTGCCAGCTCACCACTTATCGCTAAATACAATGAGCAGTTCTTC. It yields the protein CASSPLIAKYNEQFF.

This chain links TRBV7-2 with TRBJ1-3; D is unresolved. V lost 5 bases and J lost 0, with 11 bases in between. Germline V gene lookup returns CDR1 SGHTA and CDR2 FQGNSA. This CDR3 spans 15 amino acids. This chain's CDR3 is CASSPFMSSGNTIYF. CDR3 DNA sequence: TGTGCCAGCAGCCCCTTCATGAGCTCTGGAAACACCATATATTTT.

The rearrangement links TRBV7-9 to TRBJ2-7; D perhaps matches TRBD2 (5 bases). Trimming took 3 bases from V and 4 from J, leaving 7 bases between them. The germline V gene encodes CDR1 SEHNR and CDR2 FQNEAQ (reference sequence). This CDR3 is 12 amino acids long. The CDR3: CASSFEGYEQYF. For the CDR3, the DNA is TGTGCCAGCAGCTTTGAGGGTTACGAGCAGTACTTC.

The rearrangement links TRBV19 to TRBJ1-5; D is unresolved. This CDR3 is 13 amino acids long. V was cut by 5 bases and J by 1 base, with 6 bases left in between. Per germline, CDR1 LNHDA and CDR2 SQIVND (reference sequence). This chain's CDR3 is CASSWESNQPQHF. Here the CDR3 DNA reads TGTGCCAGTAGTTGGGAAAGCAATCAGCCCCAGCATTTT.

This chain connects TRBV3-1 (or the pseudogene TRBV3-2) to TRBJ1-5; tentatively, D is TRBD1 (5 bases). Germline CDR1 reads LGHDT; CDR2 reads YNNKEL (reference sequence). Trimming pared 4 bases from V and 2 bases from J, leaving 12 bases between. The CDR3 covers 15 residues. CDR3 coding DNA: TGTGCCAGCAGCCCGGACATCCTAGGCAATCAGCCCCAGCATTTT. Translated: CASSPDILGNQPQHF.

This rearrangement joins TRBV28 to TRBJ1-4, with a possible D match to TRBD1 (6 bases). With 7 bases removed from V and 6 bases from J, the gap between germline ends came to 12 bases. This CDR3 is built from 13 residues. CDR1 is MDHEN, CDR2 SYDVKM, per germline. Written as DNA, the CDR3 is TGTGCCAGCACCTCGGGGGCGGATGAAAAACTGTTTTTT. Translated, it gives CASTSGADEKLFF.

The chain has TRBV3-1 (or the pseudogene TRBV3-2) and TRBJ1-5; the D gene is possibly TRBD1 (5 bases). Germline CDR1 LGHDT, CDR2 YNNKEL (reference sequence). The CDR3 totals 14 residues. V shed 3 bases and J shed 5 bases, with 11 bases lying between them. CDR3 in amino acids: CASSHRDDDQPQHF. DNA of the CDR3: TGTGCCAGCAGCCACCGGGACGATGATCAGCCCCAGCATTTT.

The chain links TRBV28 to TRBJ1-1; 9 nucleotides line up with TRBD1. Germline CDR1 and CDR2: MDHEN and SYDVKM. This CDR3 is built from 16 residues. Germline trimming cut 6 bases from V and 5 bases from J; bases unmatched to any gene: 13. CDR3 region: CASRPPGQGLVTEAFF. CDR3 DNA: TGTGCCAGCAGACCCCCGGGACAGGGCTTAGTTACTGAAGCTTTCTTT.

J is TRBJ2-1 and V is TRBV5-8; no clear D. The CDR3 runs to 17 residues. The V end was cut by 4 bases, the J end by 0 bases, with 17 bases between. The germline gives CDR1 SGHTS, CDR2 YDEGEE. The CDR3 DNA follows: TGTGCCAGCAGCCCCGGACCGCGTTGGAGCTCCTACAATGAGCAGTTCTTC. It yields the protein CASSPGPRWSSYNEQFF. The variable domain in full, completed from reference TRBV5-8 and TRBJ2-1, reads EAGVTQSPTHLIKTRGQQATLRCSPISGHTSVYWYQQALGLGLQFLLWYDEGEERNRGNFPPRFSGRQFPNYSSELNVNALELEDSALYLCASSPGPRWSSYNEQFFGPGTRLTVL.

The chain recombines TRBV6-5 with TRBJ2-3, with no clear D. V was clipped by 2 bases and J by 2 bases, with 14 bases between them. Germline CDR1 is MNHEY and CDR2 is SVGAGI. The CDR3 is 16 residues long. The CDR3 spells CASSYKGAGPTDTQYF. CDR3 in DNA: TGTGCCAGCAGTTACAAGGGTGCAGGCCCCACAGATACGCAGTATTTT.

V gene TRBV3-1 (or the pseudogene TRBV3-2) combines with J gene TRBJ2-7, with D possibly TRBD2 on 6 matching bases. Germline V CDR1 and CDR2: LGHDT, YNNKEL (reference sequence). The CDR3 consists of 13 residues. V was clipped by 4 bases and J by 3 bases, with 10 bases between them. CDR3 region: CASSPGSFYEQYF. The CDR3, as DNA: TGTGCCAGCAGCCCCGGGAGTTTCTACGAGCAGTACTTC.

This chain uses TRBV3-1 (or the pseudogene TRBV3-2) with TRBJ1-6; no definite D call. Germline V gene sequence: CDR1 LGHDT, CDR2 YNNKEL (reference sequence). Trimming removed 2 bases at V and 0 bases at J, with 11 bases between. The CDR3 covers 17 residues. As DNA, the CDR3 is TGTGCCAGCAGCCAATACCTGTTGAGCTCCTATAATTCACCCCTCCACTTT. Encoded protein: CASSQYLLSSYNSPLHF.

This chain joins TRBV12-5 and TRBJ1-4, with D hard to call. The CDR3 sequence is 14 residues long. CDR1 and CDR2 from the germline V gene are LGHNT and FRNRAP. Trimming pared 2 bases from V and 7 bases from J, leaving 11 bases between. The CDR3 protein is CASGLLWRGEKLFF. The CDR3 DNA is TGTGCTAGTGGTTTGTTATGGCGGGGTGAAAAACTGTTTTTT.

The chain joins TRBV19 to TRBJ2-2; 8 nucleotides match TRBD2. The CDR3 has 13 residues. V shed 6 bases and J 3 bases; nucleotides not matched to a gene: 0. Germline-derived CDR1 and CDR2 are LNHDA and SQIVND (reference sequence). The chain's CDR3 is CASSGGDTGELFF. The CDR3 DNA reads as TGTGCCAGTAGCGGGGGGGACACCGGGGAGCTGTTTTTT. Based on the CDR3 plus reference TRBV19 and TRBJ2-2, the full variable domain is DGGITQSPKYLFRKEGQNVTLSCEQNLNHDAMYWYRQDPGQGLRLIYYSQIVNDFQKGDIAEGYSVSREKKESFPLTVTSAQKNPTAFYLCASSGGDTGELFFGEGSRLTVL.

The chain has TRBV5-4 and TRBJ2-3, with D uncertain. The CDR3 runs to 12 residues. Trimming left V 4 bases short and J 6 bases short, with 9 bases between. Germline-derived CDR1 and CDR2 are SGHNT and YYREEE (reference sequence). The CDR3 protein is CASSRPPDTQYF. CDR3 DNA: TGTGCCAGCAGCCGGCCCCCGGATACGCAGTATTTT.

This clone has a handful of counts. The chain couples TRBV28 to TRBJ2-7; D gene ambiguous. Germline-derived CDR1 and CDR2 are MDHEN and SYDVKM. This CDR3 has 13 amino acids. V lost 3 bases and J 0 bases, leaving 6 bases between the germline ends. CDR3 amino acids: CASSFPSSYEQYF. Written as DNA, the CDR3 is TGTGCCAGCAGTTTTCCCAGCTCCTACGAGCAGTACTTC.